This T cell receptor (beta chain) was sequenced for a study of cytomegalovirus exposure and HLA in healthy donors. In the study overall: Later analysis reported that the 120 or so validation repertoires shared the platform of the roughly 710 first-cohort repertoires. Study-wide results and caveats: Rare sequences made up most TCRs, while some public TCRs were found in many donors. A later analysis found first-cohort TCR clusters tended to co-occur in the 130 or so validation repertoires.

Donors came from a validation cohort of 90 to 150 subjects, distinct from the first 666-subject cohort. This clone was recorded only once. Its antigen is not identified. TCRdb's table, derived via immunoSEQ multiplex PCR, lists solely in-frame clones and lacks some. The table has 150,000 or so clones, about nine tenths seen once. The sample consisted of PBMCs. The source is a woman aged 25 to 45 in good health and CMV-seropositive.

CDR3 loop: CASSFTGGTEAFF. Here the CDR3 DNA reads TGTGCCAGCAGTTTTACAGGGGGAACTGAAGCTTTCTTT. The chain employs TRBV5-8 and TRBJ1-1; 8 nucleotides agree with TRBD1. The ends lost 5 bases at V and 5 bases at J; junction bases unmatched: 5. Per germline, CDR1 SGHTS and CDR2 YDEGEE. The length of the CDR3 is 13 residues.